The rows below give T cell receptor beta chains drawn from one sample of a study of blood T cell repertoires in COVID-19. TCRdb's table, derived via immunoSEQ multiplex PCR, lists solely in-frame clones and lacks some. Seen here are about 39,000 clones, around 96% observed once, and the top ten hold more than 3.5%. The source material was peripheral blood. All receptors come from a human donor with active COVID-19. The donor label of this sample is uncertain. Each CDR3 is given with its conserved first and last residue. The order of the fields is CDR3 length, D gene, J gene, clone size, V gene, CDR3 DNA, CDR3 protein. D genes are given only for firm matches. The listing skips clone size in some rows; elsewhere it reads once, few, many or a size class.

cdr3_length: 16
d_call: TRBD2
j_call: TRBJ2-3
clone_size: -
v_call: TRBV5-4
cdr3_nt: TGTGCCAGCAGCCCGAATGCGGGGGGGCGCACAGATACGCAGTATTTT
cdr3_aa: CASSPNAGGRTDTQYF

cdr3_length: 13
d_call: -
j_call: TRBJ1-1
clone_size: -
v_call: TRBV7-2
cdr3_nt: TGTGCCAGCAGCTTAGCTCGGGGTTATGAAGCTTTCTTT
cdr3_aa: CASSLARGYEAFF

cdr3_length: 16
d_call: TRBD1
j_call: TRBJ2-5
clone_size: -
v_call: TRBV19
cdr3_nt: TGTGCCGGAATGGTGGACTTACAGGGGGCGGGAGAGACCCAGTACTTC
cdr3_aa: CAGMVDLQGAGETQYF

cdr3_length: 18
d_call: TRBD1
j_call: TRBJ1-4
clone_size: -
v_call: TRBV4-1
cdr3_nt: TGCGCCAGCAGCCAAGATGGGCGGGGCGGGACAGGACTTGGAAAACTGTTTTTT
cdr3_aa: CASSQDGRGGTGLGKLFF

cdr3_length: 11
d_call: -
j_call: TRBJ2-3
clone_size: -
v_call: TRBV6-1
cdr3_nt: TGTGCCAGCAGTGAGAGAGATACGCAGTATTTT
cdr3_aa: CASSERDTQYF

cdr3_length: 15
d_call: TRBD2
j_call: TRBJ2-1
clone_size: -
v_call: TRBV7-6
cdr3_nt: TGTGCCAGCAGCATGTCGGGGGGGCCCTACAATGAGCAGTTCTTC
cdr3_aa: CASSMSGGPYNEQFF

cdr3_length: 16
d_call: TRBD1
j_call: TRBJ2-3
clone_size: -
v_call: TRBV15
cdr3_nt: TGTGCCACCAGCAGCGGACAGGGGGCTTTTGCAGATACGCAGTATTTT
cdr3_aa: CATSSGQGAFADTQYF

cdr3_length: 16
d_call: TRBD1
j_call: TRBJ1-6
clone_size: -
v_call: TRBV5-1
cdr3_nt: TGCGCCAGCAGCTTGAGTGGGGACAGGGAGTTTTCACCCCTCCACTTT
cdr3_aa: CASSLSGDREFSPLHF

cdr3_length: 13
d_call: TRBD1
j_call: TRBJ1-2
clone_size: -
v_call: TRBV27
cdr3_nt: TGTGCCAGCAGTTTATCAGGGGGCAATGGCTACACCTTC
cdr3_aa: CASSLSGGNGYTF

cdr3_length: 15
d_call: -
j_call: TRBJ1-2
clone_size: few
v_call: TRBV4-2
cdr3_nt: TGTGCCAGCAGCCAGGTCCATCGACAGAACTATGGCTACACCTTC
cdr3_aa: CASSQVHRQNYGYTF

cdr3_length: 13
d_call: -
j_call: TRBJ2-7
clone_size: -
v_call: TRBV5-8
cdr3_nt: TGTGCCAGCAGCTTACAGACCACCTACGAGCAGTACTTC
cdr3_aa: CASSLQTTYEQYF

cdr3_length: 16
d_call: TRBD1
j_call: TRBJ1-5
clone_size: -
v_call: TRBV5-5
cdr3_nt: TGTGCCAGCAGCCATACGACAGGGGGCGCGGGGCAGCCCCAGCATTTT
cdr3_aa: CASSHTTGGAGQPQHF

cdr3_length: 14
d_call: TRBD1
j_call: TRBJ1-2
clone_size: -
v_call: TRBV6-2/TRBV6-3
cdr3_nt: TGTGCCAGCAGTTACCGAGACAGGGGCTATGGCTACACCTTC
cdr3_aa: CASSYRDRGYGYTF

cdr3_length: 13
d_call: TRBD1
j_call: TRBJ1-4
clone_size: -
v_call: TRBV6-5
cdr3_nt: TGTGCCAGCAGGAACAGGGGGGAAGAAAAACTGTTTTTT
cdr3_aa: CASRNRGEEKLFF

cdr3_length: 13
d_call: -
j_call: TRBJ1-6
clone_size: -
v_call: TRBV7-6
cdr3_nt: TGTGCCAGCAGCTCCAACTCAAATTCACCCCTCCACTTT
cdr3_aa: CASSSNSNSPLHF

cdr3_length: 14
d_call: TRBD2
j_call: TRBJ2-7
clone_size: -
v_call: TRBV7-8
cdr3_nt: TGTGCCACCTGTCCTAGCGGGGGTAGCTACGAGCAGTACTTC
cdr3_aa: CATCPSGGSYEQYF

cdr3_length: 17
d_call: TRBD1
j_call: TRBJ1-1
clone_size: -
v_call: TRBV19
cdr3_nt: TGTGCCAGTAGCCCCGGGACAGGGGCGGCCGGGAACCCTGAAGCTTTCTTT
cdr3_aa: CASSPGTGAAGNPEAFF

cdr3_length: 15
d_call: TRBD1
j_call: TRBJ2-7
clone_size: -
v_call: TRBV5-5
cdr3_nt: TGTGCCAGCAGCCGGCCGGGACAGGGAACCTACGAGCAGTACTTC
cdr3_aa: CASSRPGQGTYEQYF

cdr3_length: 18
d_call: -
j_call: TRBJ2-1
clone_size: -
v_call: TRBV15
cdr3_nt: TGTGCCACCAGCAGAGTCCCCCCGACGACTAGCTCCTACAATGAGCAGTTCTTC
cdr3_aa: CATSRVPPTTSSYNEQFF

cdr3_length: 14
d_call: TRBD2
j_call: TRBJ2-5
clone_size: -
v_call: TRBV5-4
cdr3_nt: TGTGCCAGCAGCTTGGTGGGACTAGGGGAGACCCAGTACTTC
cdr3_aa: CASSLVGLGETQYF

cdr3_length: 14
d_call: TRBD1
j_call: TRBJ2-3
clone_size: -
v_call: TRBV7-2
cdr3_nt: TGTGCCAGCAGCTTAGACAGGGGCCCTAGGACGCAGTATTTT
cdr3_aa: CASSLDRGPRTQYF

cdr3_length: 14
d_call: TRBD1
j_call: TRBJ1-5
clone_size: -
v_call: TRBV19
cdr3_nt: TGTGCCAGTGGACAGGGGGTAGCAAATCAGCCCCAGCATTTT
cdr3_aa: CASGQGVANQPQHF

cdr3_length: 14
d_call: -
j_call: TRBJ1-1
clone_size: -
v_call: TRBV5-1
cdr3_nt: TGCGCCAGCAACTCCGGGACAACGAACACTGAAGCTTTCTTT
cdr3_aa: CASNSGTTNTEAFF

cdr3_length: 17
d_call: -
j_call: TRBJ2-3
clone_size: -
v_call: TRBV19
cdr3_nt: TGTGCCAGTACCAAAGAGGGGATGGGACTCCGCACAGATACGCAGTATTTT
cdr3_aa: CASTKEGMGLRTDTQYF

cdr3_length: 16
d_call: -
j_call: TRBJ2-3
clone_size: -
v_call: TRBV5-4
cdr3_nt: TGTGCCAGCAGCTTGGCGGCTAGATCAGGCACAGATACGCAGTATTTT
cdr3_aa: CASSLAARSGTDTQYF

cdr3_length: 15
d_call: -
j_call: TRBJ1-2
clone_size: -
v_call: TRBV28
cdr3_nt: TGTGCCAGCAGTCTCCTCCTGGAGGGAAGTTATGGCTACACCTTC
cdr3_aa: CASSLLLEGSYGYTF

cdr3_length: 16
d_call: -
j_call: TRBJ2-5
clone_size: -
v_call: TRBV19
cdr3_nt: TGTGCCAGTAGTATCTCCGGGACAAAGTACCAAGAGACCCAGTACTTC
cdr3_aa: CASSISGTKYQETQYF

cdr3_length: 15
d_call: -
j_call: TRBJ2-7
clone_size: -
v_call: TRBV7-8
cdr3_nt: TGTGCCAGCAGCTTAGCGCGTCTGAGCCCCTACGAGCAGTACTTC
cdr3_aa: CASSLARLSPYEQYF

cdr3_length: 14
d_call: TRBD1
j_call: TRBJ2-7
clone_size: -
v_call: TRBV6-6
cdr3_nt: TGTGCCAGCAGCCTCCGGGACAGGGCTTTGGAGCAGTACTTC
cdr3_aa: CASSLRDRALEQYF

cdr3_length: 15
d_call: TRBD1
j_call: TRBJ1-6
clone_size: -
v_call: TRBV11-2
cdr3_nt: TGTGCCAGCAGCTTAGGGACAGGGCGGAATTCACCCCTCCACTTT
cdr3_aa: CASSLGTGRNSPLHF

cdr3_length: 13
d_call: -
j_call: TRBJ1-1
clone_size: -
v_call: TRBV3-1/TRBV3-2
cdr3_nt: TGTGCCAGCAGCGGTTCCTATGAGGCTGAAGCTTTCTTT
cdr3_aa: CASSGSYEAEAFF

cdr3_length: 16
d_call: -
j_call: TRBJ2-7
clone_size: -
v_call: TRBV4-1
cdr3_nt: TGCGCCAGCAGCCAAGAATTGCCAGGGGCGGCCTACGAGCAGTACTTC
cdr3_aa: CASSQELPGAAYEQYF

cdr3_length: 14
d_call: TRBD1
j_call: TRBJ1-2
clone_size: -
v_call: TRBV3-1/TRBV3-2
cdr3_nt: TGTGCCAGCAGCCGACGCTGGGACAGGGAAGGCTACACCTTC
cdr3_aa: CASSRRWDREGYTF

cdr3_length: 13
d_call: -
j_call: TRBJ2-1
clone_size: -
v_call: TRBV9
cdr3_nt: TGTGCCAGCAGCCCGTTTCGCCCTCCGGGGCAGTTCTTC
cdr3_aa: CASSPFRPPGQFF

cdr3_length: 13
d_call: -
j_call: TRBJ2-3
clone_size: -
v_call: TRBV19
cdr3_nt: TGTGCCAGTAGTGTAACAGGGTCAGATACGCAGTATTTT
cdr3_aa: CASSVTGSDTQYF

cdr3_length: 16
d_call: TRBD2
j_call: TRBJ2-1
clone_size: -
v_call: TRBV7-2
cdr3_nt: TGTGCCAGCAGCTTAGATCGCGGGAGCTCCTACAATGAGCAGTTCTTC
cdr3_aa: CASSLDRGSSYNEQFF

cdr3_length: 15
d_call: -
j_call: TRBJ1-1
clone_size: -
v_call: TRBV9
cdr3_nt: TGTGCCAGCAGCGCGGGGGGAGGGATGAACACTGAAGCTTTCTTT
cdr3_aa: CASSAGGGMNTEAFF

cdr3_length: 14
d_call: TRBD2
j_call: TRBJ2-3
clone_size: -
v_call: TRBV7-8
cdr3_nt: TGTGCCAGCCTTATGGCTAGCGGGGGAGATACGCAGTATTTT
cdr3_aa: CASLMASGGDTQYF

cdr3_length: 13
d_call: -
j_call: TRBJ1-5
clone_size: once
v_call: TRBV6-2/TRBV6-3
cdr3_nt: TGTGCCAGCAGTCGCACTAGGGATCAGCCCCAGCATTTT
cdr3_aa: CASSRTRDQPQHF